Listed below are T cell receptor beta chains from one sample, sequenced in a study of shared clonotypes between healthy human individuals. Sequencing was performed with immunoSEQ multiplex PCR; in TCRdb, only in-frame clones are kept and a portion is missing. The table has some 2,000,000 clones, around 96% seen once; the top ten hold roughly 1%. The specimen sequenced was naive CD8+ T cells sorted from blood. Source of these receptors: a man aged 18 to 35 in good health. Both conserved end residues are part of each CDR3. The order of the fields is D gene, CDR3 length, clone size, V gene, J gene, CDR3 protein, CDR3 DNA. D genes are given only for firm matches. Rows give clone size only sometimes, using once, few, many, or a class for an expanded clone.

d_gene: NA; len: 15; abundance: NA; v_gene: TRBV4-1; j_gene: TRBJ1-1; CDR3aa: CASSQGLWWDTEAFF; CDR3nt: TGCGCCAGCAGCCAAGGTCTTTGGTGGGACACTGAAGCTTTCTTT
d_gene: NA; len: 13; abundance: NA; v_gene: TRBV29-1; j_gene: TRBJ1-1; CDR3aa: CSVELPLRPEAFF; CDR3nt: TGCAGCGTTGAGCTCCCGCTCCGGCCTGAAGCTTTCTTT
d_gene: NA; len: 15; abundance: NA; v_gene: TRBV6-1; j_gene: TRBJ2-3; CDR3aa: CASSLDSASTDTQYF; CDR3nt: TGTGCCAGCAGTTTGGACTCCGCTAGCACAGATACGCAGTATTTT
d_gene: TRBD2; len: 18; abundance: NA; v_gene: TRBV5-4; j_gene: TRBJ2-2; CDR3aa: CASSSGLAGRTNTGELFF; CDR3nt: TGTGCCAGCAGCTCGGGACTAGCGGGAAGAACGAACACCGGGGAGCTGTTTTTT
d_gene: TRBD1; len: 16; abundance: NA; v_gene: TRBV11-2; j_gene: TRBJ2-1; CDR3aa: CASSWTGIRSYNEQFF; CDR3nt: TGTGCCAGCAGCTGGACAGGGATAAGGTCCTACAATGAGCAGTTCTTC
d_gene: TRBD2; len: 16; abundance: NA; v_gene: TRBV28; j_gene: TRBJ2-3; CDR3aa: CASGRLLAGDTDTQYF; CDR3nt: TGTGCCAGCGGCCGATTACTAGCGGGGGACACAGATACGCAGTATTTT
d_gene: NA; len: 16; abundance: NA; v_gene: TRBV27; j_gene: TRBJ2-7; CDR3aa: CASSLISGRSVYEQYF; CDR3nt: TGTGCCAGCAGTTTAATCTCAGGCAGATCCGTCTACGAGCAGTACTTC
d_gene: NA; len: 13; abundance: NA; v_gene: TRBV6-5; j_gene: TRBJ2-7; CDR3aa: CASSYSRGWEQYF; CDR3nt: TGTGCCAGCAGTTACTCGAGGGGGTGGGAGCAGTACTTC
d_gene: TRBD1; len: 13; abundance: NA; v_gene: TRBV9; j_gene: TRBJ1-2; CDR3aa: CASSVGTGGKEDF; CDR3nt: TGTGCCAGCAGCGTAGGGACAGGGGGCAAGGAGGACTTC
d_gene: TRBD1; len: 14; abundance: once; v_gene: TRBV29-1; j_gene: TRBJ2-5; CDR3aa: CSVEGTGSIETQYF; CDR3nt: TGCAGCGTTGAAGGGACAGGGTCGATTGAGACCCAGTACTTC
d_gene: TRBD2; len: 16; abundance: NA; v_gene: TRBV10-1; j_gene: TRBJ2-5; CDR3aa: CASSESPSGDQETQYF; CDR3nt: TGCGCCAGCAGTGAGTCACCTAGCGGGGACCAAGAGACCCAGTACTTC
d_gene: NA; len: 11; abundance: NA; v_gene: TRBV7-9; j_gene: TRBJ2-7; CDR3aa: CASLGLYEQYF; CDR3nt: TGTGCCAGCCTTGGGCTATACGAGCAGTACTTC
d_gene: NA; len: 15; abundance: NA; v_gene: TRBV6-5; j_gene: TRBJ1-6; CDR3aa: CASSKGQVYNSPLHF; CDR3nt: TGTGCCAGCAGCAAAGGACAAGTCTATAATTCACCCCTCCACTTT
d_gene: TRBD2; len: 14; abundance: NA; v_gene: TRBV10-3; j_gene: TRBJ2-2; CDR3aa: CAINPGLASLELFF; CDR3nt: TGTGCCATCAACCCGGGACTAGCTTCACTCGAGCTGTTTTTT
d_gene: TRBD1; len: 15; abundance: NA; v_gene: TRBV5-1; j_gene: TRBJ2-5; CDR3aa: CASSLGGQRQETQYF; CDR3nt: TGCGCCAGCAGCTTGGGGGGACAGCGCCAAGAGACCCAGTACTTC
d_gene: TRBD2; len: 15; abundance: NA; v_gene: TRBV30; j_gene: TRBJ2-7; CDR3aa: CAWRTLAGGLYEQYF; CDR3nt: TGTGCCTGGAGGACACTAGCGGGAGGGCTCTACGAGCAGTACTTC
d_gene: NA; len: 14; abundance: NA; v_gene: TRBV28; j_gene: TRBJ2-7; CDR3aa: CASSLQGFPYEQYF; CDR3nt: TGTGCCAGCAGTTTACAGGGGTTTCCCTACGAGCAGTACTTC
d_gene: NA; len: 11; abundance: NA; v_gene: TRBV23-1; j_gene: TRBJ1-6; CDR3aa: CASSQHYRLHF; CDR3nt: TGCGCCAGCAGTCAGCATTACAGACTCCACTTT
d_gene: NA; len: 14; abundance: NA; v_gene: TRBV10-3; j_gene: TRBJ2-7; CDR3aa: CAITPDREGYEQYF; CDR3nt: TGTGCCATCACGCCGGACAGGGAGGGCTACGAGCAGTACTTC
d_gene: TRBD2; len: 16; abundance: NA; v_gene: TRBV6-6; j_gene: TRBJ2-2; CDR3aa: CASSYHAGENTGELFF; CDR3nt: TGTGCCAGCAGTTACCACGCGGGGGAGAACACCGGGGAGCTGTTTTTT
d_gene: NA; len: 14; abundance: NA; v_gene: TRBV9; j_gene: TRBJ2-7; CDR3aa: CASSVQGSSYEQYF; CDR3nt: TGTGCCAGCAGCGTACAGGGAAGCTCCTACGAGCAGTACTTC
d_gene: NA; len: 16; abundance: NA; v_gene: TRBV7-6; j_gene: TRBJ2-7; CDR3aa: CASSLEGSGPSPEQYF; CDR3nt: TGTGCCAGCAGCTTAGAAGGCTCAGGGCCCTCTCCGGAGCAGTACTTC
d_gene: NA; len: 13; abundance: NA; v_gene: TRBV9; j_gene: TRBJ2-7; CDR3aa: CASSPRNRDEQYF; CDR3nt: TGTGCCAGCAGCCCACGGAATAGGGACGAGCAGTACTTC
d_gene: NA; len: 14; abundance: NA; v_gene: TRBV12-1; j_gene: TRBJ2-5; CDR3aa: CASSFRGGVETQYF; CDR3nt: TGTGCCAGCAGCTTCAGGGGAGGGGTGGAGACCCAGTACTTC
d_gene: NA; len: 18; abundance: NA; v_gene: TRBV6-1; j_gene: TRBJ1-5; CDR3aa: CASSELGRQENSNQPQHF; CDR3nt: TGTGCCAGCAGTGAACTGGGTAGGCAAGAAAATAGCAATCAGCCCCAGCATTTT
d_gene: NA; len: 13; abundance: NA; v_gene: TRBV10-1; j_gene: TRBJ2-7; CDR3aa: CASSQTNSYEQYF; CDR3nt: TGCGCCAGCAGTCAAACTAACTCCTACGAGCAGTACTTC
d_gene: TRBD2; len: 17; abundance: NA; v_gene: TRBV28; j_gene: TRBJ2-1; CDR3aa: CASSFGTSPLPYNEQFF; CDR3nt: TGTGCCAGCAGTTTCGGGACTAGTCCCCTCCCCTACAATGAGCAGTTCTTC